A selection of T cell receptor beta chains follows, all from one sample in a study of blood T cells in healthy people across ages. From the 5' RACE reads, TCRdb called clonotypes with MiXCR, one entry per CDR3 protein. The data hold 1.6 million or so distinct CDR3 sequences, with about 35% observed a single time. Material: blood. These TCRs come from a woman in her thirties in good health. The CDR3 runs from the conserved cysteine through the conserved F or W. The order of the fields is clone size, J gene, V gene, D gene, CDR3 protein, CDR3 DNA. A D gene is named only where the DNA matches it firmly. Size tells how often a clone was seen (once, few, many) or the class of an expanded clone, and some rows leave it out.

clone_size: .
j_call: TRBJ2-3
v_call: TRBV12-3/TRBV12-4
d_call: .
cdr3_aa: CASSPTDPRAGTQYF
cdr3_nt: TGTGCCAGCAGTCCGACCGACCCAAGGGCAGGTACGCAGTATTTT

clone_size: many
j_call: TRBJ2-7
v_call: TRBV7-9
d_call: TRBD2
cdr3_aa: CASSYSGLAYEQYF
cdr3_nt: TGTGCCAGCAGCTATAGCGGGCTTGCCTACGAGCAGTACTTC

clone_size: .
j_call: TRBJ1-2
v_call: TRBV14
d_call: .
cdr3_aa: CASSQLSPGSYGYTF
cdr3_nt: TGTGCCAGCAGCCAACTTTCCCCGGGCTCCTATGGCTACACCTTC

clone_size: .
j_call: TRBJ1-2
v_call: TRBV20-1
d_call: .
cdr3_aa: CSARDSKQPYYGYTF
cdr3_nt: TGCAGTGCTAGAGATTCTAAACAGCCTTACTATGGCTACACCTTC

clone_size: few
j_call: TRBJ2-1
v_call: TRBV20-1
d_call: .
cdr3_aa: CSANRDGGYNEQFF
cdr3_nt: TGCAGTGCTAACCGGGACGGAGGATACAATGAGCAGTTCTTC

clone_size: .
j_call: TRBJ2-5
v_call: TRBV28
d_call: .
cdr3_aa: CASNAAGETQYF
cdr3_nt: TGTGCCAGCAATGCAGCCGGAGAGACCCAGTACTTC

clone_size: .
j_call: TRBJ2-1
v_call: TRBV19
d_call: .
cdr3_aa: CASSIISQYNEQFF
cdr3_nt: TGTGCCAGTAGTATAATATCACAGTACAATGAGCAGTTCTTC

clone_size: .
j_call: TRBJ2-1
v_call: TRBV20-1
d_call: .
cdr3_aa: CSARDPLGGGANEQFF
cdr3_nt: TGCAGTGCTAGAGATCCCCTGGGGGGCGGAGCAAATGAGCAGTTCTTC

clone_size: many
j_call: TRBJ2-1
v_call: TRBV20-1
d_call: .
cdr3_aa: CSAQMGVYNEQFF
cdr3_nt: TGCAGTGCCCAAATGGGAGTCTACAATGAGCAGTTCTTC

clone_size: .
j_call: TRBJ1-2
v_call: TRBV6-5
d_call: .
cdr3_aa: CASRLDPVGSNGYTF
cdr3_nt: TGTGCCAGCAGATTAGACCCCGTAGGCAGCAATGGCTACACCTTC

clone_size: many
j_call: TRBJ2-1
v_call: TRBV20-1
d_call: TRBD2
cdr3_aa: CSARDDLTSGSYNEQFF
cdr3_nt: TGCAGTGCTAGAGACGACTTGACTAGCGGCTCCTACAATGAGCAGTTCTTC

clone_size: few
j_call: TRBJ2-7
v_call: TRBV20-1
d_call: .
cdr3_aa: CTVSQLGYEQYF
cdr3_nt: TGCACCGTAAGCCAATTGGGCTACGAGCAGTACTTC

clone_size: few
j_call: TRBJ2-7
v_call: TRBV5-6
d_call: TRBD1
cdr3_aa: CASSFGTGQNSYEQYF
cdr3_nt: TGTGCCAGCAGTTTTGGGACGGGACAGAACTCCTACGAGCAGTACTTC

clone_size: .
j_call: TRBJ1-1
v_call: TRBV27
d_call: .
cdr3_aa: CASSPALVKGTEAFF
cdr3_nt: TGTGCCAGCAGTCCTGCTCTTGTAAAAGGGACTGAAGCTTTCTTT

clone_size: .
j_call: TRBJ2-1
v_call: TRBV19
d_call: .
cdr3_aa: CASGGANTYNEQFF
cdr3_nt: TGTGCCAGTGGGGGAGCCAACACCTACAATGAGCAGTTCTTC

clone_size: few
j_call: TRBJ1-5
v_call: TRBV6-6
d_call: .
cdr3_aa: CAGSPPGNQPQHF
cdr3_nt: TGCGCCGGCAGTCCCCCGGGCAATCAGCCCCAGCATTTT

clone_size: .
j_call: TRBJ2-3
v_call: TRBV20-1
d_call: .
cdr3_aa: CSAGGSTDTQYF
cdr3_nt: TGCAGTGCTGGGGGTAGCACAGATACGCAGTATTTT

clone_size: few
j_call: TRBJ2-6
v_call: TRBV3-1
d_call: .
cdr3_aa: CASSQTRGGLLSGANVLTF
cdr3_nt: TGTGCCAGCAGCCAAACAAGGGGAGGACTTCTCTCTGGGGCCAACGTCCTGACTTTC

clone_size: few
j_call: TRBJ2-5
v_call: TRBV29-1
d_call: .
cdr3_aa: CSVTVTQETQYF
cdr3_nt: TGCAGCGTAACAGTGACCCAAGAGACCCAGTACTTC

clone_size: .
j_call: TRBJ2-5
v_call: TRBV9
d_call: TRBD2
cdr3_aa: CASSVGRGGETQYF
cdr3_nt: TGTGCCAGCAGCGTCGGGCGGGGGGGAGAGACCCAGTACTTC

clone_size: .
j_call: TRBJ1-2
v_call: TRBV5-1
d_call: TRBD1
cdr3_aa: CASSLGHRQGGGYTF
cdr3_nt: TGCGCCAGCAGCTTGGGGCATCGACAGGGGGGTGGCTACACCTTC

clone_size: .
j_call: TRBJ2-1
v_call: TRBV2
d_call: TRBD1
cdr3_aa: CASSEWDRGLSSYNEQFF
cdr3_nt: TGTGCCAGCAGTGAATGGGACAGGGGGTTAAGCTCCTACAATGAGCAGTTCTTC

clone_size: .
j_call: TRBJ1-2
v_call: TRBV18
d_call: .
cdr3_aa: CASSPPLKDYGYTF
cdr3_nt: TGTGCCAGCTCACCACCGTTGAAGGACTATGGCTACACCTTC

clone_size: few
j_call: TRBJ2-7
v_call: TRBV7-2
d_call: .
cdr3_aa: CASSRTYLYEQYF
cdr3_nt: TGTGCCAGCAGCCGGACTTACCTCTACGAGCAGTACTTC

clone_size: once
j_call: TRBJ2-5
v_call: TRBV11-2
d_call: TRBD2
cdr3_aa: CASSHGGETRYF
cdr3_nt: TGTGCCAGCAGCCACGGGGGGGAGACCCGGTACTTC

clone_size: few
j_call: TRBJ2-7
v_call: TRBV15
d_call: .
cdr3_aa: CATSRGGIGHEQYF
cdr3_nt: TGTGCCACCAGCAGAGGAGGGATAGGCCACGAGCAGTACTTC

clone_size: once
j_call: TRBJ2-3
v_call: TRBV20-1
d_call: .
cdr3_aa: CSARGSFEAQYF
cdr3_nt: TGCAGTGCTAGAGGTTCTTTTGAGGCGCAGTATTTT

clone_size: .
j_call: TRBJ1-5
v_call: TRBV6-1
d_call: .
cdr3_aa: CASSEDRAQPQHF
cdr3_nt: TGTGCCAGCAGTGAAGACAGGGCCCAGCCCCAGCATTTT

clone_size: .
j_call: TRBJ2-1
v_call: TRBV2
d_call: .
cdr3_aa: CASSDSLPSAHNEQFF
cdr3_nt: TGTGCCAGCAGTGATAGTTTGCCTAGCGCCCACAATGAGCAGTTCTTC

clone_size: .
j_call: TRBJ2-1
v_call: TRBV27
d_call: .
cdr3_aa: CASSSQGGPDDEQFF
cdr3_nt: TGTGCCAGCAGTTCCCAGGGGGGACCGGATGATGAGCAGTTCTTC

clone_size: few
j_call: TRBJ1-1
v_call: TRBV5-8
d_call: .
cdr3_aa: CASSTPPTVGKTSNTEAFF
cdr3_nt: TGTGCCAGCAGCACACCCCCGACAGTGGGGAAAACCTCGAACACTGAAGCTTTCTTT

clone_size: few
j_call: TRBJ2-1
v_call: TRBV5-1
d_call: .
cdr3_aa: CASSRGERGRVNEQFF
cdr3_nt: TGCGCCAGCAGCCGGGGGGAGAGGGGGCGCGTAAATGAGCAGTTCTTC

clone_size: .
j_call: TRBJ2-3
v_call: TRBV10-3
d_call: .
cdr3_aa: CAISHPGTPSTDTQYF
cdr3_nt: TGTGCCATCAGTCATCCAGGAACCCCTAGCACAGATACGCAGTATTTT

clone_size: .
j_call: TRBJ2-3
v_call: TRBV27
d_call: .
cdr3_aa: CASSPGIRTDTQYF
cdr3_nt: TGTGCCAGCAGTCCAGGGATACGCACAGATACGCAGTATTTT

clone_size: .
j_call: TRBJ2-1
v_call: TRBV7-9
d_call: TRBD2
cdr3_aa: CASSQIWAGRENEQFF
cdr3_nt: TGTGCCAGCAGCCAAATCTGGGCAGGGAGGGAAAATGAGCAGTTCTTC

clone_size: few
j_call: TRBJ2-1
v_call: TRBV28
d_call: .
cdr3_aa: CASSPLRGQLYNEQFF
cdr3_nt: TGTGCCAGCAGTCCACTAAGGGGACAACTATACAATGAGCAGTTCTTC

clone_size: .
j_call: TRBJ1-2
v_call: TRBV27
d_call: TRBD1
cdr3_aa: CASSSQTGDSYGYTF
cdr3_nt: TGTGCCAGCAGTTCACAAACAGGGGATAGCTATGGCTACACCTTC

clone_size: .
j_call: TRBJ2-7
v_call: TRBV7-6
d_call: .
cdr3_aa: CASSTRAGTPYEQYF
cdr3_nt: TGTGCCAGCAGCACGCGGGCCGGGACGCCTTACGAGCAGTACTTC

clone_size: few
j_call: TRBJ2-7
v_call: TRBV20-1
d_call: .
cdr3_aa: CSVEAQAYEQYF
cdr3_nt: TGCAGTGTTGAGGCGCAAGCCTACGAGCAGTACTTC

clone_size: once
j_call: TRBJ2-5
v_call: TRBV30
d_call: .
cdr3_aa: CAWSVSSRQKETQYF
cdr3_nt: TGTGCCTGGAGTGTATCCAGTAGACAGAAAGAGACCCAGTACTTC

clone_size: .
j_call: TRBJ2-5
v_call: TRBV5-6
d_call: TRBD1
cdr3_aa: CASSLEDRGGETQYF
cdr3_nt: TGTGCCAGCAGCTTGGAGGACAGGGGCGGGGAGACCCAGTACTTC

clone_size: .
j_call: TRBJ2-5
v_call: TRBV5-1
d_call: .
cdr3_aa: CASSLEEEAQYF
cdr3_nt: TGCGCCAGCAGCTTGGAGGAGGAGGCCCAGTACTTC

clone_size: .
j_call: TRBJ2-7
v_call: TRBV12-3/TRBV12-4
d_call: .
cdr3_aa: CARPGAGEQYF
cdr3_nt: TGTGCCCGCCCGGGGGCGGGTGAGCAGTACTTC

clone_size: .
j_call: TRBJ1-5
v_call: TRBV15
d_call: .
cdr3_aa: CATSRELDSNQPQHF
cdr3_nt: TGTGCCACCAGCAGAGAGCTGGACAGCAATCAGCCCCAGCATTTT

clone_size: many
j_call: TRBJ2-5
v_call: TRBV9
d_call: TRBD2
cdr3_aa: CASSVSGGPQETQYF
cdr3_nt: TGTGCCAGCAGCGTATCGGGGGGGCCACAAGAGACCCAGTACTTC

clone_size: .
j_call: TRBJ2-3
v_call: TRBV25-1
d_call: .
cdr3_aa: CASSEWQDRTDTQYF
cdr3_nt: TGTGCCAGCAGTGAATGGCAGGATCGCACAGATACGCAGTATTTT